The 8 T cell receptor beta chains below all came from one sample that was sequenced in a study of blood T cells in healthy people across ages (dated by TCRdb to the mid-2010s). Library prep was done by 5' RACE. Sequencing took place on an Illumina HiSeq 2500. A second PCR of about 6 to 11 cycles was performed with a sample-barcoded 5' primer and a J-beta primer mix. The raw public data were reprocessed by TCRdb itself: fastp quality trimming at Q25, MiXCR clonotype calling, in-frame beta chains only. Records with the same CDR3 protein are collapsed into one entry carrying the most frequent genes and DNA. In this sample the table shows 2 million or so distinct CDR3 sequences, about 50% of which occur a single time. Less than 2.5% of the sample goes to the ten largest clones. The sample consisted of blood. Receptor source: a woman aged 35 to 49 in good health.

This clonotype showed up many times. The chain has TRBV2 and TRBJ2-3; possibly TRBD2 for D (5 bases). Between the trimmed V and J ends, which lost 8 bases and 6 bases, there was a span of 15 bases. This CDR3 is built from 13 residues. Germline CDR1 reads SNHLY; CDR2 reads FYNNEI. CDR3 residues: CASLDGVSDTQYF. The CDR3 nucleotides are TGTGCCAGCCTCGACGGGGTCAGCGATACGCAGTATTTT.

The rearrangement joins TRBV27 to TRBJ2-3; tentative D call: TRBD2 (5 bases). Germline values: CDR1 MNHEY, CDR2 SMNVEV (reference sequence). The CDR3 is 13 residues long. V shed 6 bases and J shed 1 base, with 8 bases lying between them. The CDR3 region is CASRLVGTDTQYF. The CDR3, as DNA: TGTGCCAGCAGACTAGTCGGCACAGATACGCAGTATTTT.

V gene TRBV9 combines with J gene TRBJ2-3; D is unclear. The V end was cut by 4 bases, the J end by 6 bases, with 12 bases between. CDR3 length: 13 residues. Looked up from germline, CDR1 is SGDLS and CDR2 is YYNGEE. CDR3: CASSPQVSDTQYF. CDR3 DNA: TGTGCCAGCAGCCCCCAGGTCTCGGATACGCAGTATTTT.

The CDR3 spells CASSQDGIVTDTQYF. CDR3 nucleotides: TGTGCCAGCAGCCAAGACGGGATAGTCACAGATACGCAGTATTTT. This chain links TRBV3-1 with TRBJ2-3, with D possibly TRBD2 on 5 matching bases. The V end lost 0 bases, the J end lost 2 bases, and 9 bases lay between the germline ends. In germline, CDR1 is LGHDT, CDR2 YNNKEL (reference sequence). This CDR3 has 15 amino acids.

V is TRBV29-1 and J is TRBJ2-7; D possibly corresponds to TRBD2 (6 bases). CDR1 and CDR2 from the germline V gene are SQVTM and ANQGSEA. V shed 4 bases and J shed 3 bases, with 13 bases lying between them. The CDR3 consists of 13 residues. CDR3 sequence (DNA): TGCAGCGTTGGGTCGGGGGTACTCTACGAGCAGTACTTC. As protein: CSVGSGVLYEQYF.

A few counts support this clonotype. CDR3: CSASGTAHYNEQFF. DNA of the CDR3: TGCAGTGCTTCCGGGACAGCCCACTACAATGAGCAGTTCTTC. The chain employs TRBV20-1 and TRBJ2-1, with 7 nucleotides matching TRBD1. J gave up 3 bases and V 5 bases, and 7 bases lay outside the gene matches. The germline V gene has CDR1 DFQATT and CDR2 SNEGSKA (reference sequence). The CDR3 sequence is 14 residues long.

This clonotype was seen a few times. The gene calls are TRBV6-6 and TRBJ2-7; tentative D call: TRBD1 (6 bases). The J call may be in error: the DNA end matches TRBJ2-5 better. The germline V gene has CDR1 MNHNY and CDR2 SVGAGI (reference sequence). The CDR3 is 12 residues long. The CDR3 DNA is TGTGCCAGCAGCAGGGACATAGAGACCCAGTACTTC. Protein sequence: CASSRDIETQYF.

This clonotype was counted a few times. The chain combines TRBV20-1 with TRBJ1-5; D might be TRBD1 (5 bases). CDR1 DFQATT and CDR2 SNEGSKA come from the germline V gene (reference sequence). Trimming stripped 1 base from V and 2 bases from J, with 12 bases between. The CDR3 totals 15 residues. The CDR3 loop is CSARAGGRGNQPQHF. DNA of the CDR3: TGCAGTGCTAGAGCCGGGGGACGGGGCAATCAGCCCCAGCATTTT.